Shown below are 5 T cell receptor beta chains from a single sample sequenced in a study of breast tumors, draining lymph nodes, adjacent tissues. TCRdb used MiXCR to reprocess the multiplex PCR reads, holding one entry per CDR3 protein. The sample lists 20,000 or so distinct CDR3 sequences, over 40% occurring once. Sequenced sample: breast tumor tissue. These receptors came from a female donor with breast cancer. Some clones in this sample may be carry-over from other donors' samples.

This clonotype was seen at least ten times. The chain joins TRBV12-3 or TRBV12-4 to TRBJ1-5; D perhaps matches TRBD1 (6 bases). V lost 3 bases, J lost 4 bases, and 19 bases lay in between. The CDR3 is 17 residues long. The CDR3 nucleotides are TGTGCCAGCAGTTTCGCGGACGGGGGACACCTAAATCAGCCCCAGCATTTT. Translated: CASSFADGGHLNQPQHF.

This clonotype was counted only a few times. A much larger clone differs by one base, so this may be a read error. J is TRBJ2-7 and V is TRBV5-4, with D perhaps matching TRBD1 (6 bases). The CDR3 covers 16 residues. Deletions cut 2 bases from V and 1 base from J, with 16 bases between. CDR1 SGHNT and CDR2 YYREEE come from the germline V gene (reference sequence). CDR3 coding DNA: TGTGCCAGCAGCTTCAGGACAGCGACGTTTTCCTACGAGCAGTACTTC. Its protein product is CASSFRTATFSYEQYF.

The chain uses TRBV5-1 and TRBJ2-1, with D hard to call. V dropped 0 bases and J dropped 13 bases, with 14 bases sitting between them. This CDR3 has 13 residues. Germline CDR1 reads SGHRS; CDR2 reads YFSETQ. The CDR3 nucleotides are TGCGCCAGCAGCTTGGACTTAGTAAATGGCCAGTTCTTC. This translates into CASSLDLVNGQFF.

This chain links TRBV20-1 with TRBJ1-4; D is perhaps TRBD1 (5 bases). V dropped 5 bases and J dropped 7 bases, with 14 bases sitting between them. Looked up from germline, CDR1 is DFQATT and CDR2 is SNEGSKA (reference sequence). The CDR3 has 13 residues. For the CDR3, the DNA is TGCAGTGCTCCCGGGACTGGTAGTGAAAAACTGTTTTTT. Amino acids: CSAPGTGSEKLFF.

The chain recombines TRBV4-3 with TRBJ2-7; D perhaps matches TRBD2 (6 bases). This CDR3 is built from 15 residues. Germline V lookup: CDR1 LGHNA, CDR2 YSLEER. The V end lost 0 bases, the J end lost 2 bases, and 11 bases lay between the germline ends. Here the CDR3 DNA reads TGCGCCAGCAGCCAAGATCGGGGGATAGCCTACGAGCAGTACTTC. Translating it yields CASSQDRGIAYEQYF.